The 5 T cell receptor beta chains listed next were all sequenced from one sample in a study of lymphopenia after photon versus proton radiotherapy. This table comes from immunoSEQ multiplex PCR, and its TCRdb copy is limited to in-frame clones, with some not included. The sample has roughly 23,000 clones, roughly 89% seen once. The material sequenced was peripheral blood, taken from a patient treated with proton-based radiotherapy. These TCRs come from a man of 80 years or more with esophageal cancer.

CDR3 in DNA: TGTGCCAGCAGCGCCATTGGTCGAGAGACCCAGTACTTC. Its protein product is CASSAIGRETQYF. The chain couples TRBV7-9 to TRBJ2-5; no reliable D call. CDR1 is SEHNR and CDR2 is FQNEAQ in the germline V gene (reference sequence). Trimming cost V 5 bases and J 4 bases, with 11 bases left between them. This CDR3 has 13 amino acids.

In this sample, this clone turned up once. The chain recombines TRBV5-5 with TRBJ2-7, with D possibly being TRBD2 (7 bases). The CDR3 contains 15 residues. Trimming left V 0 bases short and J 6 bases short, with 16 bases between. The V gene's germline CDR1 is SGHKS and CDR2 YYEKEE (reference sequence). CDR3 coding DNA: TGTGCCAGCAGCTTGGTAGGGGGGGCAGAGATCGAGCAGTACTTC. Translated, it gives CASSLVGGAEIEQYF.

V is TRBV6-5 and J is TRBJ2-3; D is uncertain. The germline V gene encodes CDR1 MNHEY and CDR2 SVGAGI. CDR3 size: 11 residues. The ends were cut back, 6 bases at V and 2 bases at J, with 3 bases in the middle. For the CDR3, the DNA is TGTGCCAGCAGATCCACAGATACGCAGTATTTT. Its translation is CASRSTDTQYF.

The chain carries TRBV6-1 and TRBJ1-5; D not certain. Trimming took off 5 bases at V and 4 bases at J, with 12 bases between the two ends. The V gene's germline CDR1 is MNHNS and CDR2 SASEGT. CDR3 length: 14 amino acids. The CDR3 protein is CASSRVGLNQPQHF. The DNA of the CDR3 is TGTGCCAGCAGTCGAGTGGGCCTAAATCAGCCCCAGCATTTT.

The chain couples TRBV7-6 to TRBJ1-2; D remains ambiguous. This CDR3 contains 15 residues. The ends were cut back, 1 base at V and 7 bases at J, with 16 bases in the middle. Germline-derived CDR1 and CDR2 are SGHVS and FNYEAQ. The CDR3 is CASSLEAGLRGGYTF. The CDR3 nucleotides are TGTGCCAGCAGCTTAGAGGCCGGACTTCGGGGTGGCTACACCTTC.